A selection of T cell receptor beta chains follows, all from one sample in a study of blood T cell repertoires in COVID-19. Data came from immunoSEQ multiplex PCR; TCRdb stores just in-frame clones and leaves some out. Here the sample spans 200,000 to 300,000 clones, 86% being singletons. The specimen was peripheral blood. Source of these receptors: a man aged 40-49 years who had recovered from COVID-19. Each CDR3 is given with its conserved first and last residue. A D gene is named only where the DNA matches it firmly. Only some rows state a clone size, as once, few, many or a class for expanded clones.

v_gene,abundance,d_gene,j_gene,CDR3nt,CDR3aa
TRBV7-2,NA,NA,TRBJ1-2,TGTGCCAGCAGCTTGATGGCCCAGGGCTATGGCTACACCTTC,CASSLMAQGYGYTF
TRBV2,NA,NA,TRBJ1-5,TGTGCCAGCAGCCCAGCGGGGGGTTATCAGCCCCAGCATTTT,CASSPAGGYQPQHF
TRBV6-5,NA,TRBD1,TRBJ1-2,TGTGCCAGCAGATTGACAGGGGGCAGGGATGGCTACACCTTC,CASRLTGGRDGYTF
TRBV18,NA,NA,TRBJ1-2,TGTGCCAGCTCACTCCAGGGTGACTATGGCTACACCTTC,CASSLQGDYGYTF
TRBV19,few,TRBD1,TRBJ2-7,TGTGCCAGTAGTACTCCGGGACAGGGACGTTGGGAGCAGTACTTC,CASSTPGQGRWEQYF
TRBV6-5,NA,TRBD1,TRBJ2-7,TGTGCCAGCAGATTGGGACAGGGATCTTACGAGCAGTACTTC,CASRLGQGSYEQYF
TRBV5-6,NA,NA,TRBJ1-2,TGTGCCAGCAGCTTGGCGGGGGTTCACGGCTACACCTTC,CASSLAGVHGYTF
TRBV5-4,NA,NA,TRBJ2-1,TGTGCCAGCAGCTCCGAGACACCGGGGATCCGTGAGCAGTTCTTC,CASSSETPGIREQFF
TRBV19,NA,NA,TRBJ2-7,TGTGCCAGTAGTATGCAGGGAACCTACGAGCAGTACTTC,CASSMQGTYEQYF
TRBV11-2,NA,NA,TRBJ2-5,TGTGCCAGCATCCCGACTGGCAGAGCCCAGTACTTC,CASIPTGRAQYF
TRBV15,NA,NA,TRBJ2-7,TGTGCCACCAGCAGAGATCCCGGACTTGCCTACGAGCAGTACTTC,CATSRDPGLAYEQYF
TRBV4-2,NA,NA,TRBJ2-7,TGTGCCAGCAGCCATTACAATACCGAGCAGTACTTC,CASSHYNTEQYF
TRBV10-3,NA,TRBD1,TRBJ1-5,TGTGCCATCAGTGAGTCCAGTGGGTACAGGGGGCTCCACGGCAATCAGCCCCAGCATTTT,CAISESSGYRGLHGNQPQHF
TRBV2,NA,NA,TRBJ2-1,TGTGCCAGCAGTGTGGGCCAAAGGTTCTACAATGAGCAGTTCTTC,CASSVGQRFYNEQFF